The clone carrying this T cell receptor beta chain was seen just once. Antigen specificity is unknown. The data stem from a study of T cell repertoires in cytomegalovirus infection. The CDR3 has 14 residues. Germline V gene data show CDR1 as MNHEY and CDR2 as SVGAGI. The junction had 10 bases not matched to a gene; V was cut back by 6 bases and J by 5 bases. Whole-study findings and limits: There were HLA-C-restricted CMV-specific TCR beta clonotypes dominating the ex vivo response.

TCRdb independently ran MiXCR on the reads; one entry per CDR3 protein. The sample has some 280,000 distinct CDR3 sequences, approximately 14% seen once. The TCR sequence derives from a human donor in good health (CMV status not recorded). Some clones in this sample may be carry-over from other donors' samples. Sequenced sample: PBMCs. The chain employs TRBV6-5 and TRBJ2-7, with 7 bases identical to TRBD1. CDR3 nucleotide sequence: TGTGCCAGCAGAGCACAGGGGCGTAACGACGAGCAGTACTTC. Translation: CASRAQGRNDEQYF.